A selection of T cell receptor beta chains follows, all from one sample in a study of T-cell reconstitution after alpha-beta-depleted transplantation in children. From the PCR reads, TCRdb called clonotypes with MiXCR, one entry per CDR3 protein. Among about 540,000 distinct CDR3 sequences listed, around 27% were seen once. The material sequenced was PBMCs, taken before TCRalphabeta/CD19-depleted stem cell transplant. These receptors were collected from a boy in the first two years of life with Wiskott-Aldrich syndrome, due to receive a stem cell transplant. Both conserved end residues are part of each CDR3. D genes are given only for firm matches. The size field is filled for only some rows; it gives once, few, many or a size class.

V gene	J gene	D gene	clone size	CDR3 DNA	CDR3 protein
TRBV6-5	TRBJ2-1	.	few	TGTGCCAGCAGTTATGGAGGACAGGGAGGGAATGAGCAGTTCTTC	CASSYGGQGGNEQFF
TRBV29-1	TRBJ2-1	TRBD2	.	TGCAGCGTTGACGGCGGGAGTAACTATGAGCAGTTCTTC	CSVDGGSNYEQFF
TRBV2	TRBJ2-7	TRBD2	few	TGTGCCAGCAGACCTAGACTAGCGGGAGGTATTTACGAGCAGTACTTC	CASRPRLAGGIYEQYF
TRBV27	TRBJ1-1	TRBD1	few	TGTGCCAGCAGTTCCCCGACAGGGTATATCACTGAAGCTTTCTTT	CASSSPTGYITEAFF
TRBV29-1	TRBJ2-3	TRBD1	few	TGCAGCGCCACCCAGGGACAGGGGATCACAGATACGCAGTATTTT	CSATQGQGITDTQYF
TRBV5-1	TRBJ2-1	TRBD2	few	TGCGCCAGCAGCATGAAAGGCAGCGGGAGGGCCGGGAATGAGCAGTTCTTC	CASSMKGSGRAGNEQFF
TRBV25-1	TRBJ2-1	TRBD2	.	TGTGCCAGCAGTGGGACTAGCGGGAGGGCCGAGCAGTTCTTC	CASSGTSGRAEQFF
TRBV7-9	TRBJ2-1	.	.	TGTGCCAGCAGCTTAGTGGCTCTTGAGAAGTTCTTC	CASSLVALEKFF
TRBV20-1	TRBJ1-5	.	few	TGCAGTGCTTCTGATACAGGACTTAGCAATCAGCCCCAGCATTTT	CSASDTGLSNQPQHF
TRBV7-8	TRBJ2-7	TRBD2	few	TGTGCCAGCAGCTTAGGGAGACCGGGACTAGTAGTGTACGAGCAGTACTTC	CASSLGRPGLVVYEQYF
TRBV5-1	TRBJ1-5	TRBD1	.	TGCGCCAGCAGCTTGAGTGGACAGGGGGCAGGTCAGCCCCAGCATTTT	CASSLSGQGAGQPQHF
TRBV6-5	TRBJ2-1	TRBD2	.	TGTGCCAGCAGTTACGCTAGCGGGGGATCCTACAATGAGCAGTTCTTC	CASSYASGGSYNEQFF
TRBV5-1	TRBJ1-1	.	.	TGCGCCAGCAGTTATGGGACCCTTAGGGAAGCTTTCTTT	CASSYGTLREAFF
TRBV5-1	TRBJ2-1	.	once	TGCGCCAGCAGCTTGAGAGGGGCCTCCTACAATGAGCAGTTCTTC	CASSLRGASYNEQFF
TRBV12-3/TRBV12-4	TRBJ1-1	TRBD1	few	TGTGCCAGCAGCCCGACAGGGTTAACTGAAGCTTTCTTT	CASSPTGLTEAFF
TRBV5-6	TRBJ2-1	TRBD1	few	TGTGCCAGCACCCCCCTGGGGGGACAGGGATCCTACAATGAGCAGTTCTTC	CASTPLGGQGSYNEQFF
TRBV2	TRBJ1-5	TRBD1	.	TGTGCCAGCAGTGAACGTGGCAGGGGGCCAAATCAGCCCCAGCATTTT	CASSERGRGPNQPQHF
TRBV25-1	TRBJ2-5	TRBD2	.	TGTGCCAGCAGTGAATACGTGGGAGGGGAGACCCAGTACTTC	CASSEYVGGETQYF
TRBV7-3	TRBJ2-4	.	few	TGTGCCAGCAGCTTAACGAGACTAGGCACCCAGTACTTC	CASSLTRLGTQYF
TRBV7-6	TRBJ2-2	.	few	TGTGCCAGCAGCTTAGCACAGGCGAACACCGGGGAGCTGTTTTTT	CASSLAQANTGELFF
TRBV10-3	TRBJ2-7	.	few	TGTGCCATCAGTGAGTCGTCGCAGGGGAAGGACGAGCAGTACTTC	CAISESSQGKDEQYF
TRBV11-2	TRBJ2-5	.	.	TGTGCCAGCAGCTTAGATATTAGGTTAATCATCCAAGAGACCCAGTACTTC	CASSLDIRLIIQETQYF
TRBV15	TRBJ2-3	.	few	TGTGCCACCAGCGAGGGAGGTACAGATACGCAGTATTTT	CATSEGGTDTQYF
TRBV12-3/TRBV12-4	TRBJ1-3	.	.	TGTGCCAGCAGCCCTAAGGGCGGAGGAAACACCATATATTTT	CASSPKGGGNTIYF
TRBV5-1	TRBJ2-1	.	many	TGCGCCAGCTGCTTGGTAGACAATGAGCAGTTCTTC	CASCLVDNEQFF
TRBV24-1	TRBJ1-5	.	few	TGTGCCACCAGTGTACGGGGGACAAATGCCTTAGGTGGCAATCAGCCCCAGCATTTT	CATSVRGTNALGGNQPQHF
TRBV7-9	TRBJ2-1	.	.	TGTGCCAGCAGGTATCTCCCCGGGACTGCCCATTACAATGAGCAGTTCTTC	CASRYLPGTAHYNEQFF
TRBV5-1	TRBJ2-1	TRBD2	few	TGCGCCAGCAGGCTTACTAGCGAGTACAATGAGCAGTTCTTC	CASRLTSEYNEQFF
TRBV5-6	TRBJ1-2	.	.	TGTGCCAGCAGCTTGGTCGACAGGACAGACGTCTATGGCTACACCTTC	CASSLVDRTDVYGYTF
TRBV3-1	TRBJ2-5	.	.	TGTGCCAGCAGCCTAAACGTAGGGGCAGGGGAGACCCAGTACTTC	CASSLNVGAGETQYF
TRBV7-2	TRBJ1-2	.	.	TGTGCCAGCAGCTTATCGGGTCTAACAGGCTTCTATGGCTACACCTTC	CASSLSGLTGFYGYTF
TRBV29-1	TRBJ1-2	.	.	TGCAGCGTTGTTTGGAATGGTTGGTCTGGCTACACCTTC	CSVVWNGWSGYTF
TRBV24-1	TRBJ2-5	TRBD1	.	TGTGCCACCAGTGACCCCGGGACAGGTCGAGAGACCCAGTACTTC	CATSDPGTGRETQYF
TRBV20-1	TRBJ2-5	.	.	TGCAGTGCTAGACAGCGCATTCAAGAGACCCAGTACTTC	CSARQRIQETQYF
TRBV24-1	TRBJ2-3	.	once	TGTGCCACCAGTGATTTCCAGGGGTCGCGCACAGATACGCAGTATTTT	CATSDFQGSRTDTQYF
TRBV2	TRBJ2-3	.	.	TGTGCCAGCAGTGAAATGGCGGTAGACACAGATACGCAGTATTTT	CASSEMAVDTDTQYF
TRBV20-1	TRBJ2-5	.	.	TGCGGTGCTAGTTGGGGGCCGAAGACCCAGTACTTC	CGASWGPKTQYF
TRBV24-1	TRBJ1-1	.	few	TGTGCCACCAGTGATTCGGAGTGTGAAGCTTTCTTT	CATSDSECEAFF
TRBV9	TRBJ2-7	.	few	TGTGCCAGCAGCGTAGGTGGCAGGGGCCCCTACGAGCAGTACTTC	CASSVGGRGPYEQYF
TRBV29-1	TRBJ2-3	.	few	TGCAGCGTCGAGGGGGGTACGCAGTATTTT	CSVEGGTQYF